Each of the 27 T cell receptor beta chains below was sequenced from the same sample in a study of blood T cell repertoires in COVID-19. Method: immunoSEQ multiplex PCR; TCRdb's copy keeps in-frame clones and lacks some. The table has around 150,000 clones, about 90% seen once. Sequenced sample: peripheral blood. The receptors derive from a woman aged 60 to 75 with active or convalescent COVID-19.

The gene calls are TRBV6-2 or TRBV6-3 and TRBJ1-5; D perhaps matches TRBD1 (5 bases). Germline V gene lookup returns CDR1 MNHEY and CDR2 SVGEGT. This CDR3 region has 16 residues. The V end lost 6 bases, the J end lost 4 bases, and 19 bases lay between the germline ends. The CDR3 spells CASSRSGTSRNQPQHF. In DNA, the CDR3 is TGTGCCAGCAGCCGAAGCGGGACCTCAAGGAATCAGCCCCAGCATTTT.

The gene calls are TRBV5-1 and TRBJ1-2, with 8 bases identical to TRBD1. The CDR3 runs to 13 residues. The ends lost 7 bases at V and 8 bases at J; junction bases unmatched: 10. Germline CDR1 is SGHRS and CDR2 is YFSETQ. CDR3 in DNA: TGCGCCAGCGGTCCGGGACAGGAGTTAGGCTACACCTTC. It codes for CASGPGQELGYTF.

The chain is built from TRBV30 and TRBJ2-7, with D perhaps TRBD1 (7 bases). The CDR3 totals 12 residues. Per the germline V gene, CDR1 is GTSNPN and CDR2 is SVGIG (reference sequence). The V gene lost 3 bases and the J gene lost 4 bases, with 10 bases spanning the gap. CDR3 in DNA: TGTGCCTGGAGGCGGGACAGTTACGAGCAGTACTTC. It translates to CAWRRDSYEQYF.

This chain links TRBV4-3 with TRBJ2-1; 9 nucleotides align to TRBD2. In germline, CDR1 is LGHNA, CDR2 YSLEER. V was pared by 0 bases and J by 9 bases, with 9 bases of the junction left unmatched. The CDR3 has 16 amino acids. The CDR3 spells CASSQDRLRGGTEQFF. The CDR3 nucleotides are TGCGCCAGCAGCCAAGATCGTTTGCGGGGGGGAACTGAGCAGTTCTTC.

The chain joins TRBV19 to TRBJ1-6; D gene uncertain. The CDR3 runs to 13 residues. V dropped 9 bases and J dropped 5 bases, with 11 bases sitting between them. Germline values: CDR1 LNHDA, CDR2 SQIVND (reference sequence). CDR3 bases: TGTGCCAGCAGCCAGGAAAATAATTCACCCCTCCACTTT. This gives the protein CASSQENNSPLHF.

The V and J genes are TRBV6-5 and TRBJ1-6, with TRBD1 matching 8 bases. V was pared by 5 bases and J by 7 bases, with 4 bases of the junction left unmatched. Germline V CDR1 and CDR2: MNHEY, SVGAGI. This CDR3 is built from 14 residues. The CDR3, as DNA: TGTGCCAGCAGTCGGGACAGGCGGAATTCACCCCTCCACTTT. Translation gives CASSRDRRNSPLHF.

The V and J genes are TRBV3-1 (or the pseudogene TRBV3-2) and TRBJ1-3, with unresolved D. V lost 4 bases and J lost 3, with 16 bases in between. CDR1 is LGHDT, CDR2 YNNKEL, per germline (reference sequence). The CDR3 consists of 16 residues. The CDR3 region has the DNA TGTGCCAGCAGCCCCTTCTCCTTCGGTGTTGGAAACACCATATATTTT. This translates into CASSPFSFGVGNTIYF.

The chain recombines TRBV19 with TRBJ1-1; weak D call: TRBD1 (5 bases). The CDR3 runs 15 residues. V was trimmed by 1 base and J by 8 bases, leaving 17 bases between them. Per germline, CDR1 LNHDA and CDR2 SQIVND (reference sequence). The CDR3 DNA reads TGTGCCAGTAGTATAGCCCAGGGATTAAGGACCGAAGCTTTCTTT. It specifies CASSIAQGLRTEAFF.

V is TRBV5-5 and J is TRBJ1-1, with a possible D match to TRBD1 (5 bases). Germline-derived CDR1 and CDR2 are SGHKS and YYEKEE (reference sequence). The CDR3 spans 14 residues. V was clipped by 0 bases and J by 5 bases, with 11 bases between them. CDR3 DNA sequence: TGTGCCAGCAGCTTGGCAGGGCTCCTAACTGAAGCTTTCTTT. Translation gives CASSLAGLLTEAFF. The full variable domain, its missing parts supplied by reference TRBV5-5 and TRBJ1-1, is DAGVTQSPTHLIKTRGQQVTLRCSPISGHKSVSWYQQVLGQGPQFIFQYYEKEERGRGNFPDRFSARQFPNYSSELNVNALLLGDSALYLCASSLAGLLTEAFFGQGTRLTVV.

CDR3 nucleotides: TGTGCCAGCAGTGAAGCGGCGCGAGAAAAACTGTTTTTT. This translates into CASSEAAREKLFF. The rearrangement joins TRBV25-1 to TRBJ1-4; D gene unclear. V dropped 2 bases and J dropped 8 bases, with 9 bases sitting between them. The CDR3 contains 13 residues. The V gene's germline CDR1 is MGHDK and CDR2 SYGVNS.

This chain links TRBV11-1 with TRBJ2-1, with D unclear. V gave up 4 bases and J gave up 4 bases, with 11 bases separating them. The CDR3 totals 14 residues. CDR1 and CDR2 from the germline V gene are SGHAT and FQDESV (reference sequence). The CDR3 nucleotides read TGTGCCAGCAGCTCCCACCACTTGTACAATGAGCAGTTCTTC. Its translation is CASSSHHLYNEQFF. The full variable domain, in which reference TRBV11-1 and TRBJ2-1 provide the parts outside the CDR3, is EAEVAQSPRYKITEKSQAVAFWCDPISGHATLYWYRQILGQGPELLVQFQDESVVDDSQLPKDRFSAERLKGVDSTLKIQPAELGDSAMYLCASSSHHLYNEQFFGPGTRLTVL.

This clone was found once. This chain joins TRBV6-6 and TRBJ2-1; 7 bases agree with TRBD1. The CDR3 is 19 residues long. V was pared by 6 bases and J by 0 bases, with 17 bases of the junction left unmatched. Germline V CDR1 and CDR2: MNHNY, SVGAGI (reference sequence). Here the CDR3 reads CASSRPKTGIEDSYNEQFF. The CDR3 DNA is TGTGCCAGCAGCCGACCTAAGACAGGGATCGAGGACTCCTACAATGAGCAGTTCTTC.

The V gene is TRBV7-2, the J gene TRBJ2-2; 8 positions agree with TRBD2. Germline trimming cut 7 bases from V and 4 bases from J; bases unmatched to any gene: 11. There are 16 residues in the CDR3. CDR1 is SGHTA, CDR2 FQGNSA, per germline. CDR3 protein: CASTPLGLAITGELFF. CDR3 sequence (DNA): TGTGCCAGCACCCCCCTCGGACTAGCTATCACCGGGGAGCTGTTTTTT.

The chain couples TRBV4-3 to TRBJ1-2; possible D gene TRBD1, 5 bases. Trimming cost V 1 base and J 4 bases, with 13 bases left between them. This CDR3 has 15 amino acids. Germline V gene sequence: CDR1 LGHNA, CDR2 YSLEER. The CDR3 sequence: CASSQVLDTFYGYTF. The CDR3 region has the DNA TGCGCCAGCAGCCAAGTTCTGGACACCTTCTATGGCTACACCTTC.

The chain combines TRBV6-5 with TRBJ2-7; TRBD2 aligns across 7 bases. Germline values: CDR1 MNHEY, CDR2 SVGAGI. The length of the CDR3 is 15 residues. Trimming took 7 bases from V and 0 from J; bases not matched to a gene: 9. The chain's CDR3 is CASNLAATASYEQYF. CDR3 DNA: TGTGCCAGCAACCTAGCGGCCACTGCCTCCTACGAGCAGTACTTC.

V is TRBV6-4 and J is TRBJ2-2; D remains unclear. V was shortened by 3 bases and J by 1 base, with 9 bases between the two germline ends. The CDR3 has 15 residues. In germline, CDR1 is MRHNA, CDR2 SNTAGT. CDR3: CASSERSLNTGELFF. CDR3 sequence (DNA): TGTGCCAGCAGTGAACGTAGCCTGAACACCGGGGAGCTGTTTTTT.

The chain couples TRBV25-1 to TRBJ2-7; D may be TRBD2 (5 bases). The V gene's germline CDR1 is MGHDK and CDR2 SYGVNS. CDR3 size: 15 residues. V lost 2 bases to trimming and J lost 2 bases, with 13 bases between them. CDR3 in DNA: TGTGCCAGCAGTGAAGTCGGGGTCCGGACCTACGAGCAGTACTTC. This translates into CASSEVGVRTYEQYF.

The chain carries TRBV9 and TRBJ1-3; weak D call: TRBD1 (6 bases). Germline lookup yields CDR1 SGDLS and CDR2 YYNGEE. V was shortened by 0 bases and J by 2 bases, with 9 bases between the two germline ends. This CDR3 contains 15 residues. CDR3 DNA sequence: TGTGCCAGCAGCGTAGAGGGGGTCCCTGGAAACACCATATATTTT. Residues: CASSVEGVPGNTIYF.

This chain links TRBV5-1 with TRBJ2-1; 7 bases match TRBD1. Germline values: CDR1 SGHRS, CDR2 YFSETQ. The length of the CDR3 is 15 residues. Trimming took 1 base from V and 3 from J; bases not matched to a gene: 4. The CDR3 DNA is TGCGCCAGCAGCTTGACAGGGGACCTCTACAATGAGCAGTTCTTC. It translates to CASSLTGDLYNEQFF.

The chain recombines TRBV6-2 or TRBV6-3 with TRBJ2-5, with no clear D. V dropped 2 bases and J dropped 2 bases, with 9 bases sitting between them. Per the germline V gene, CDR1 is MNHEY and CDR2 is SVGEGT. The CDR3 is 14 residues long. CDR3 protein: CASSYGGRQETQYF. The CDR3 nucleotides read TGTGCCAGCAGTTACGGTGGCCGACAAGAGACCCAGTACTTC.

This chain connects TRBV6-6 to TRBJ1-4; D remains unclear. Germline V gene data show CDR1 as MNHNY and CDR2 as SVGAGI (reference sequence). CDR3 size: 16 residues. V was cut by 5 bases and J by 0 bases, with 13 bases left in between. Here the CDR3 DNA reads TGTGCCAGCAGTCGACCGATAGCCGCAACTAATGAAAAACTGTTTTTT. Its translation: CASSRPIAATNEKLFF.

The chain is built from TRBV7-8 and TRBJ2-3; TRBD1 matches at 9 bases. Germline loops: CDR1 SGHVS, CDR2 FQNEAQ. Trimming at V came to 5 bases and at J to 0 bases, leaving 6 bases not matched to a gene. The CDR3 spans 16 residues. The CDR3 DNA reads as TGTGCCAGCAGCCTCGGGACAGGGACTAGCACAGATACGCAGTATTTT. This codes for CASSLGTGTSTDTQYF.

Written as DNA, the CDR3 is TGTGCCAGCAGTTACTCGACTGGCGGGGCTATCACCGGGGAGCTGTTTTTT. It is translated as CASSYSTGGAITGELFF. V usage is TRBV6-2 or TRBV6-3 and J usage is TRBJ2-2; the D gene is possibly TRBD2 (6 bases). Germline V lookup: CDR1 MNHEY, CDR2 SVGEGT. V lost 0 bases to trimming and J lost 4 bases, with 15 bases between them. The CDR3 consists of 17 residues.

In DNA, the CDR3 is TGTGCCAGCAGCCAAGATAACAGCCCCTTCTATGGCTACACCTTC. Translation gives CASSQDNSPFYGYTF. The genes are TRBV3-1 (or the pseudogene TRBV3-2) and TRBJ1-2; D gene ambiguous. This CDR3 contains 15 residues. V was clipped by 0 bases and J by 4 bases, with 12 bases between them. Germline values: CDR1 LGHDT, CDR2 YNNKEL (reference sequence).

The chain has TRBV25-1 and TRBJ2-7; TRBD2 is a possible D gene (5 bases). The germline CDR1 and CDR2 sequences are MGHDK and SYGVNS. Trimming pared 5 bases from V and 5 bases from J, leaving 16 bases between. The CDR3 runs 14 residues. The CDR3 DNA reads TGTGCCAGCAGTCATGGACGGACTTTAAACGAGCAGTACTTC. Translating it yields CASSHGRTLNEQYF.

The chain combines TRBV5-1 with TRBJ2-5; tentative D call: TRBD2 (5 bases). Trimming took 4 bases from V and 5 from J, leaving 12 bases between them. The CDR3 has 13 residues. Per germline, CDR1 SGHRS and CDR2 YFSETQ. CDR3 DNA sequence: TGCGCCAGCAGCCTAGAGGGTTGGGAGACCCAGTACTTC. It yields the protein CASSLEGWETQYF.

The CDR3 is CASKGLAGGPGELFF. CDR3 nucleotide sequence: TGTGCCAGCAAGGGACTAGCGGGGGGGCCCGGGGAGCTGTTTTTT. The V call is TRBV6-5, the J call TRBJ2-2; 16 nucleotides agree with TRBD2. This CDR3 region has 15 residues. Germline V CDR1 and CDR2: MNHEY, SVGAGI. With 7 bases clipped from V and 6 bases from J, the junction kept 2 bases outside the gene matches.